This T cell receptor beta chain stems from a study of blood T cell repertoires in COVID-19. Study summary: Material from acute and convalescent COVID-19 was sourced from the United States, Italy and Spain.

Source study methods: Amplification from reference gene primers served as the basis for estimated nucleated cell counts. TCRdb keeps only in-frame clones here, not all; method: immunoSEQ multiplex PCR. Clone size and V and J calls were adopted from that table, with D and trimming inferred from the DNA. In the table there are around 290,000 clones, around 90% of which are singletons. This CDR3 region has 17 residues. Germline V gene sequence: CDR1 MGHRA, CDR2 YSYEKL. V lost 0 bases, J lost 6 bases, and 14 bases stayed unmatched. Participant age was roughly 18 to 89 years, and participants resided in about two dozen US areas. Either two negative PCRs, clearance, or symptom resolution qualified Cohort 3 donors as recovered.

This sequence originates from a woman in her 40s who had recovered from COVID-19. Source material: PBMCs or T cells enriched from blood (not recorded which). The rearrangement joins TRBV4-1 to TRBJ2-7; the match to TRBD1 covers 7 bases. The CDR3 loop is CASSQEGYRDSTCEQYF. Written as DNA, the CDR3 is TGCGCCAGCAGCCAAGAGGGGTACCGGGACAGTACCTGCGAGCAGTACTTC.